This TCR beta chain was recorded in a study of tumor and adjacent non-tumor tissue in lung cancer. At the level of the study: Patients comprised approximately eleven adenocarcinoma, a couple of squamous cell carcinoma and 1 small cell lung cancer. Points from the study as a whole: Tumor tissue had significantly higher TCR diversity than normal lung.

No cell sorting was done before RNA was extracted from the tissue. More than 3 cm separated this lung sample from the edge of the tumor. TCRbeta libraries were built with three rounds of nested PCR, modified from ARM-PCR. TCRdb itself ran the multiplex PCR reads through MiXCR, one entry per CDR3 protein. The data contain more than 55,000 distinct CDR3 sequences, approximately 73% of them singletons. The CDR3 runs 19 residues. The germline V gene encodes CDR1 MNHEY and CDR2 SVGEGT. V was trimmed by 0 bases and J by 6 bases, leaving 24 bases between them. A remark on this clonotype: Its specificity is unknown.

The clonotype originates from a man between 60 and 70 years old with non-small cell lung cancer. The sequencing input was distant non-tumor lung tissue. The V and J genes are TRBV6-2 or TRBV6-3 and TRBJ1-5; possibly TRBD1 for D (5 bases). As DNA, the CDR3 is TGTGCCAGCAGTTACTCGCTGGGGGACTGGCAGGGAATCGCTCAGCCCCAGCATTTT. This codes for CASSYSLGDWQGIAQPQHF.